This record covers a single T cell receptor (beta chain). Its antigen is unidentified. The source of the sample is a study of cytomegalovirus exposure and HLA in healthy donors. Whole-study findings and limits: Reports described diagnosis of cytomegalovirus status by the classifier as highly specific and sensitive.

Repertoires were generated with immunoSEQ multiplex PCR, while TCRdb's copy carries only in-frame clones and drops some. The repertoire holds some 200,000 clones, with around nine tenths as singletons. The CDR3 length is 14 residues. Germline lookup yields CDR1 MNHEY and CDR2 SVGAGI. V lost 2 bases and J 0 bases, leaving 8 bases between the germline ends. This chain uses TRBV6-5 with TRBJ2-7; a possible D gene is TRBD2 (5 bases). The sequenced sample was PBMCs. The origin of this receptor is a woman aged 18-29 years in good health and CMV-seronegative. The CDR3 sequence: CASSYRGPSYEQYF. As DNA, the CDR3 is TGTGCCAGCAGTTACCGCGGGCCCTCCTACGAGCAGTACTTC.